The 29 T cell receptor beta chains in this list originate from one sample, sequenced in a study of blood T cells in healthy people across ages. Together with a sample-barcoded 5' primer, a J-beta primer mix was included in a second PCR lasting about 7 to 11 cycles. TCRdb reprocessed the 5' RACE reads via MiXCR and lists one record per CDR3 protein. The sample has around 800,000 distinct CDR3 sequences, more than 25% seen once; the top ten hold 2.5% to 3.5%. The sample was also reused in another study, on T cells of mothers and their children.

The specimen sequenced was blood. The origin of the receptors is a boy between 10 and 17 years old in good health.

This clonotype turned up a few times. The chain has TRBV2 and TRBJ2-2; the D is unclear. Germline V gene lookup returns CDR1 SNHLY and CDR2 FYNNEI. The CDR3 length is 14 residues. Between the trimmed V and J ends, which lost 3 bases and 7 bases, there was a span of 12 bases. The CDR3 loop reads CASSDKGTSGELFF. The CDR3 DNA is TGTGCCAGCAGTGATAAGGGTACCAGCGGGGAGCTGTTTTTT.

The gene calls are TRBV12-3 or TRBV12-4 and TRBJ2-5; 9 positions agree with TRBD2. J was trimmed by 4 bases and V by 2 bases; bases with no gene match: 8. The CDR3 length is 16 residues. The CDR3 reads CASSLTASGEGETQYF. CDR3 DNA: TGTGCCAGCAGTTTAACGGCTAGCGGGGAAGGAGAGACCCAGTACTTC.

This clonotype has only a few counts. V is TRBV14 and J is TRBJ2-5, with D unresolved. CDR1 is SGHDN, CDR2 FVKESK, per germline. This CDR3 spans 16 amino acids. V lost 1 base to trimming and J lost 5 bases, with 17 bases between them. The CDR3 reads CASSQGLMGIYETQYF. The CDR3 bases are TGTGCCAGCAGCCAAGGCTTAATGGGGATTTACGAGACCCAGTACTTC.

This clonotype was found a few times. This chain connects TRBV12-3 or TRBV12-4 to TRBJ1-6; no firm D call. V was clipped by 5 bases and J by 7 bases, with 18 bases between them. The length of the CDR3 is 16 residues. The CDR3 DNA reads TGTGCCAGCAGTACCCGGATAGGCGCTACGAATTCACCCCTCCACTTT. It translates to CASSTRIGATNSPLHF.

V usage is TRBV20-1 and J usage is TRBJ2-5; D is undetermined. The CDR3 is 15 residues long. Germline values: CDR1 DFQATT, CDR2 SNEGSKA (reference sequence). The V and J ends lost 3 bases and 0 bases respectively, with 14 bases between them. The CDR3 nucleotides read TGCAGTGCTAGCGATAGGGATTGGTACCAAGAGACCCAGTACTTC. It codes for CSASDRDWYQETQYF.

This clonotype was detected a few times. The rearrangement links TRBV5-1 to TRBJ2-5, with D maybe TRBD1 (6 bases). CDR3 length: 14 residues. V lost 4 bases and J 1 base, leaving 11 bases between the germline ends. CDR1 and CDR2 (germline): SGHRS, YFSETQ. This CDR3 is CASSSRDTQETQYF. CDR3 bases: TGCGCCAGCAGCAGCCGGGACACCCAAGAGACCCAGTACTTC. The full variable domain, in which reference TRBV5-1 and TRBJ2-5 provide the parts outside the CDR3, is KAGVTQTPRYLIKTRGQQVTLSCSPISGHRSVSWYQQTPGQGLQFLFEYFSETQRNKGNFPGRFSGRQFSNSRSEMNVSTLELGDSALYLCASSSRDTQETQYFGPGTRLLVL.

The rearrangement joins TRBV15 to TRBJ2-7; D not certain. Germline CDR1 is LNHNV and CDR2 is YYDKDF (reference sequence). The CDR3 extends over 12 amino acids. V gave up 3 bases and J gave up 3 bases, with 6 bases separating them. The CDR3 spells CATSRADYEQYF. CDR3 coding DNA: TGTGCCACCAGCAGGGCTGACTACGAGCAGTACTTC.

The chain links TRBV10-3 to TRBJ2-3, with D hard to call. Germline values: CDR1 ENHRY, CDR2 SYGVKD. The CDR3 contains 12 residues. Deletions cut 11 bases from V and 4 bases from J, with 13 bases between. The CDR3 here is CASLEDADTQYF. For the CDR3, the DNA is TGTGCCTCCCTAGAGGACGCAGATACGCAGTATTTT.

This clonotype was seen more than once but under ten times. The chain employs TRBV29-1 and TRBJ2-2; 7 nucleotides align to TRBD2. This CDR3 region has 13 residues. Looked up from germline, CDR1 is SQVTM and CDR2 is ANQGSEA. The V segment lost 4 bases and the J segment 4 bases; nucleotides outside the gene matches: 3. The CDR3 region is CSVGGGFTGELFF. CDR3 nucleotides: TGCAGCGTTGGGGGGGGTTTCACCGGGGAGCTGTTTTTT.

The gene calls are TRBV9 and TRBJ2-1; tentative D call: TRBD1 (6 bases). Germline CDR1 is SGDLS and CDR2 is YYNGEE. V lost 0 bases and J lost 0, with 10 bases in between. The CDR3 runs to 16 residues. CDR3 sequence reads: CASSVGRGSSYNEQFF. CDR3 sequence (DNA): TGTGCCAGCAGCGTAGGAAGGGGGAGCTCCTACAATGAGCAGTTCTTC.

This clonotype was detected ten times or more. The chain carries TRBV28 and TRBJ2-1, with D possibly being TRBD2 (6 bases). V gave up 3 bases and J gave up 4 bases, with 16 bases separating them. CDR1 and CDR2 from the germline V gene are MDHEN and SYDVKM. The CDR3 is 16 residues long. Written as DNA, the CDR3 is TGTGCCAGCAGTTTGGGGGGACCGGGACTGTACAATGAGCAGTTCTTC. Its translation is CASSLGGPGLYNEQFF.

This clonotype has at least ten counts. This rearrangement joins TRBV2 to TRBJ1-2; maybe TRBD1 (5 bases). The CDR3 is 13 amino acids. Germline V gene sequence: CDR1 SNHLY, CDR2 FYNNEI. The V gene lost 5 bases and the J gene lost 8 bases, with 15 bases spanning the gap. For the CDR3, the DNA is TGTGCCAGCAGTCCCCAGGGTTTACGAGGCTACACCTTC. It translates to CASSPQGLRGYTF.

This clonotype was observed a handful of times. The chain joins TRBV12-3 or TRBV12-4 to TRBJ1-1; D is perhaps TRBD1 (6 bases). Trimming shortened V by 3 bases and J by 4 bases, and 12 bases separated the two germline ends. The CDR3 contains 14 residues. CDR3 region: CASSFLQGPTEAFF. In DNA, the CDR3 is TGTGCCAGCAGTTTTTTGCAGGGGCCCACTGAAGCTTTCTTT.

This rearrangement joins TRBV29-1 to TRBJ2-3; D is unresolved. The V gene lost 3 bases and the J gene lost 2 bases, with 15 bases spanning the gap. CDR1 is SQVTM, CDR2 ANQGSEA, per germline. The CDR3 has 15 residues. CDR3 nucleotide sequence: TGCAGCGTTGAGACGCTCCCGCAGGTCACAGATACGCAGTATTTT. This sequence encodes CSVETLPQVTDTQYF.

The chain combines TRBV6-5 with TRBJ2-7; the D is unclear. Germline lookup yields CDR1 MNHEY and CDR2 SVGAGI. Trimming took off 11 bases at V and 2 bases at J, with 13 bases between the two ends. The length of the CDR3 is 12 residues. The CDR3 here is CASGWQTYEQYF. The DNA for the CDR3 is TGTGCCTCCGGTTGGCAGACCTACGAGCAGTACTTC.

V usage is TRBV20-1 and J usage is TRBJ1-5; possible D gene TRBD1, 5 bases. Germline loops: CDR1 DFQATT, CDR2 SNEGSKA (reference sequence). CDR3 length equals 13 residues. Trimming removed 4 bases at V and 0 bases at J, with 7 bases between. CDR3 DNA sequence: TGCAGTGCTACGACAGATAGCAATCAGCCCCAGCATTTT. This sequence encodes CSATTDSNQPQHF.

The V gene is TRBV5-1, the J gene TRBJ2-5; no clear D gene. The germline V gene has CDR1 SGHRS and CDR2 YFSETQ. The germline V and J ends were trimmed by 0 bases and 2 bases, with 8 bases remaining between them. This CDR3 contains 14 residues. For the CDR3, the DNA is TGCGCCAGCAGCTTGGCGCAGAGTCAAGAGACCCAGTACTTC. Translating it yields CASSLAQSQETQYF.

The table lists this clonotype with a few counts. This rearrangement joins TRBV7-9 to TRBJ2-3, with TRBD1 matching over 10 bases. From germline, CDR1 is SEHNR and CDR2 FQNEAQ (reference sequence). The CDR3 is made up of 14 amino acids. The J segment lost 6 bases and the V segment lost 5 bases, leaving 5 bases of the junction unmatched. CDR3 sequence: CASSMTGGIDTQYF. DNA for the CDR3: TGTGCCAGCAGCATGACAGGGGGCATCGATACGCAGTATTTT. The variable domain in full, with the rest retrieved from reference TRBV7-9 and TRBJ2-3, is DTGVSQNPRHKITKRGQNVTFRCDPISEHNRLYWYRQTLGQGPEFLTYFQNEAQLEKSRLLSDRFSAERPKGSFSTLEIQRTEQGDSAMYLCASSMTGGIDTQYFGPGTRLTVL.

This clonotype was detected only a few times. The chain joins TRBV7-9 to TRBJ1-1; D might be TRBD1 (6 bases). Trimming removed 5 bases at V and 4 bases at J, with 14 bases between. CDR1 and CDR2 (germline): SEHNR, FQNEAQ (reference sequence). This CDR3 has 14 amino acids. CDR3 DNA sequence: TGTGCCAGCAGCAGAAACAGGGTGCCCACTGAAGCTTTCTTT. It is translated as CASSRNRVPTEAFF.

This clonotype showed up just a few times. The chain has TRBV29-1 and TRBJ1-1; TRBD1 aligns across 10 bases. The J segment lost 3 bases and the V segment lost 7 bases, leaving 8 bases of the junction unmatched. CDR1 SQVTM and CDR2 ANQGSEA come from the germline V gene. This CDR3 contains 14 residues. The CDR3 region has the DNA TGCAGCGCCAGACAGGGGGCTGGGGACACTGAAGCTTTCTTT. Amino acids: CSARQGAGDTEAFF.

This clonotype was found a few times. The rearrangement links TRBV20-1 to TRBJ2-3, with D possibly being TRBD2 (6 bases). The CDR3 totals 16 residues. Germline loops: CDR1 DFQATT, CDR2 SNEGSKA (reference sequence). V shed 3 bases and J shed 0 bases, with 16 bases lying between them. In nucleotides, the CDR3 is TGCAGTGCTAGTAAAAACGCGGGGACCAGCACAGATACGCAGTATTTT. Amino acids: CSASKNAGTSTDTQYF.

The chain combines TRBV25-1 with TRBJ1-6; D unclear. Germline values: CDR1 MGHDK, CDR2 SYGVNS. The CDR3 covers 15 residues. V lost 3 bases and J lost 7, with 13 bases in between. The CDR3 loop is CASSEGILGNSPLHF. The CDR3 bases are TGTGCCAGCAGTGAGGGTATCCTTGGGAATTCACCCCTCCACTTT.

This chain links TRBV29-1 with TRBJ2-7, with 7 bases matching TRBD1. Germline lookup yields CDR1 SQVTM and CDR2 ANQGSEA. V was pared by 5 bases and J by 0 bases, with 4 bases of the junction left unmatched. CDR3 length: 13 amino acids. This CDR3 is CSVRDRSSYEQYF. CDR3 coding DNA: TGCAGCGTTCGGGACAGAAGCTCCTACGAGCAGTACTTC.

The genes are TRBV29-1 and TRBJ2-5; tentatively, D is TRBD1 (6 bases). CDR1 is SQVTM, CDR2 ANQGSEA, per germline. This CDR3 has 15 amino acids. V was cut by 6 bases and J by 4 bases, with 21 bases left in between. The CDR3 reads CSVLKAGVQGETQYF. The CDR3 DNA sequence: TGCAGCGTATTAAAAGCAGGGGTCCAGGGAGAGACCCAGTACTTC.

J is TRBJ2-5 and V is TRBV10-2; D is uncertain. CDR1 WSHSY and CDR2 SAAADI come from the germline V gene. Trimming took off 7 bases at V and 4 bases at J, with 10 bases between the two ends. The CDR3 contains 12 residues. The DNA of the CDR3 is TGCGCCAGCATGCAAGGATCAGAGACCCAGTACTTC. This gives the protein CASMQGSETQYF.

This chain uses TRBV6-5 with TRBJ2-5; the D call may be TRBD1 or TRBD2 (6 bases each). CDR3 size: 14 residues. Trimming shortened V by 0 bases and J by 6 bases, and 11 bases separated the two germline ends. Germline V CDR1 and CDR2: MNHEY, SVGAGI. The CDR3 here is CASSYSRGAKTQYF. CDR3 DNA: TGTGCCAGCAGTTACTCGAGGGGGGCAAAGACCCAGTACTTC.

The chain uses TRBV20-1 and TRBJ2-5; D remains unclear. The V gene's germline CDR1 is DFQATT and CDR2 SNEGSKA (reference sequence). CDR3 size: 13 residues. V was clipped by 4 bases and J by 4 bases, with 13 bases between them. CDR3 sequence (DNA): TGCAGTGCTACCAAACTGCTCAGAGAGACCCAGTACTTC. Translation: CSATKLLRETQYF.

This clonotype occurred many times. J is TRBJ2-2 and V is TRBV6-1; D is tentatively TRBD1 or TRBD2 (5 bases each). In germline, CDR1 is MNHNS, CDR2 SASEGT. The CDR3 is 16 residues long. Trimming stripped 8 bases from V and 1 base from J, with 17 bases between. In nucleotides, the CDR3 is TGTGCCAGCGGGACCCGGGACGGCGAGAACACCGGGGAGCTGTTTTTT. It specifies CASGTRDGENTGELFF.

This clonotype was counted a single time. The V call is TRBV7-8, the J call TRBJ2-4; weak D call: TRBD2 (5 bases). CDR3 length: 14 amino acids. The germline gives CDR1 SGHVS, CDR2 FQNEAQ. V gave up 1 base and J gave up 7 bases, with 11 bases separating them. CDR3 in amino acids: CASSLEQRRNIQYF. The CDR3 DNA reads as TGTGCCAGCAGCTTAGAACAGAGGAGGAACATTCAGTACTTC.